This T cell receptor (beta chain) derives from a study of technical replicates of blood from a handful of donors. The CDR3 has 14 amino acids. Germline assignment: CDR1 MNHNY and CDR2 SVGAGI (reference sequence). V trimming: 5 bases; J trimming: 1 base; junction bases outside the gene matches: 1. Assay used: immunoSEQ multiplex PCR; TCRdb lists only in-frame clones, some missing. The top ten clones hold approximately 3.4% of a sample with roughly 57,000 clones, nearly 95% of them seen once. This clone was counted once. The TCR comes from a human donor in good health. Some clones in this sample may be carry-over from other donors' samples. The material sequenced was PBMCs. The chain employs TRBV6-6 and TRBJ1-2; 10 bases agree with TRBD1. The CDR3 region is CASSRDRGNYGYTF. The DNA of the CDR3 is TGTGCCAGCAGTCGGGACAGGGGTAACTATGGCTACACCTTC.